This TCR beta chain was captured in a study of T-cell reconstitution after alpha-beta-depleted transplantation in children. Preparation of the TCRbeta library involved a method that used unique molecular identifiers. TCRdb recomputed calls from the PCR reads with MiXCR, one row per CDR3 protein. This sample carries about 420,000 distinct CDR3 sequences, under 20% of them seen once, and the ten largest clones take less than 30%. General study points: Hyperexpanded clones declined; after one year, newly produced T cells mostly supplied diversity.

This clonotype was seen more than once but under ten times. Its cognate antigen is unknown. This receptor was obtained from a boy in the first two years of life who had a stem cell transplant for Wiskott-Aldrich syndrome, so the T cells may come from the graft donor. The sample here was PBMCs, mostly from graft donor cells, taken 360 days after TCRalphabeta/CD19-depleted stem cell transplant.

Here the CDR3 DNA reads TGCAGCGGACAGGGGGGGGAGACCCAGTACTTC. Translation: CSGQGGETQYF. The V call is TRBV29-1, the J call TRBJ2-5, with 9 bases matching TRBD1. Trimming removed 7 bases from V and 5 bases from J; junction bases left unmatched: 2. CDR3 length: 11 residues. Germline V gene sequence: CDR1 SQVTM, CDR2 ANQGSEA.